The 14 T cell receptor beta chains reported below all come from one sample, sequenced in a study of regulatory and conventional T cells in RAG deficiency. Clones were read by immunoSEQ multiplex PCR, and TCRdb kept only the in-frame ones, dropping some. The sample shows approximately 21,000 clones, nearly 96% of them seen only once. Blood CD4+ CD25-low CD127-high conventional T cells supplied the genomic DNA template. These data are also associated with another study on regulatory T cells. From that study: The PCR used 52 TRBV and 13 TRBJ primers.

Sequenced sample: CD25- CD4+ T cells sorted from blood. These receptors were obtained from a human donor in good health.

V is TRBV2 and J is TRBJ1-1; 9 bases fit TRBD1. This CDR3 has 14 residues. Looked up from germline, CDR1 is SNHLY and CDR2 is FYNNEI. V dropped 6 bases and J dropped 1; count of bases not matched to a gene: 3. The CDR3 DNA reads as TGTGCCAGCAGGGGGGGACAGGGGAACACTGAAGCTTTCTTT. It is translated as CASRGGQGNTEAFF.

This clone was observed once. The CDR3 does not end in the conserved phenylalanine or tryptophan, so this is likely a read error. The V and J genes are TRBV19 and TRBJ2-4; TRBD1 matches at 8 bases. The CDR3 is 15 amino acids. Unmatched junction bases numbered 8, after V lost 9 bases and J lost 1 base. The germline V gene has CDR1 LNHDA and CDR2 SQIVND (reference sequence). CDR3 nucleotides: TGTGCCAGCCGGGACAGGAGTCGGGCCAAAAACATTCAGTACTTA. Translated: CASRDRSRAKNIQYL.

The CDR3 nucleotides are TGTGCCAGCAGTTTACCTGACAGGTACAAAGCTTTCTTT. Translation gives CASSLPDRYKAFF. J is TRBJ1-1 and V is TRBV28; D is perhaps TRBD1 (6 bases). Deletions cut 2 bases from V and 9 bases from J, with 13 bases between. The CDR3 sequence is 13 residues long. Germline V lookup: CDR1 MDHEN, CDR2 SYDVKM. Full variable domain (rest looked up from reference TRBV28 and TRBJ1-1): DVKVTQSSRYLVKRTGEKVFLECVQDMDHENMFWYRQDPGLGLRLIYFSYDVKMKEKGDIPEGYSVSREKKERFSLILESASTNQTSMYLCASSLPDRYKAFFGQGTRLTVV.

The chain uses TRBV9 and TRBJ1-2, with a weak D call TRBD1 (6 bases). Trimming cost V 2 bases and J 3 bases, with 11 bases left between them. The CDR3 spans 14 residues. The V gene's germline CDR1 is SGDLS and CDR2 YYNGEE. Written as DNA, the CDR3 is TGTGCCAGCAGCGTCGCAGGGGTTGACTATGGCTACACCTTC. This gives the protein CASSVAGVDYGYTF.

This clone was found once. The chain joins TRBV14 to TRBJ1-1, with TRBD1 matching 7 bases. The germline CDR1 and CDR2 sequences are SGHDN and FVKESK. Germline trimming cut 0 bases from V and 0 bases from J; bases unmatched to any gene: 7. CDR3 size: 17 residues. In DNA, the CDR3 is TGTGCCAGCAGCCAAGAAACAACAGGGACAGTGAACACTGAAGCTTTCTTT. Translation: CASSQETTGTVNTEAFF.

The J gene is TRBJ2-1, the V gene TRBV9, with 15 bases aligning to TRBD2. This CDR3 contains 17 residues. The trim removed 4 bases at V and 2 bases at J, leaving 4 bases unmatched. CDR1 and CDR2 (germline): SGDLS, YYNGEE. The DNA of the CDR3 is TGTGCCAGCAGCCTGCGGACTAGCGGGGGGGCCTACAATGAGCAGTTCTTC. Translated, it gives CASSLRTSGGAYNEQFF.

The rearrangement uses TRBV5-5 and TRBJ2-2; weak D call: TRBD1 (5 bases). Germline-derived CDR1 and CDR2 are SGHKS and YYEKEE (reference sequence). The V and J ends lost 1 base and 0 bases respectively, with 7 bases between them. This CDR3 comprises 15 residues. CDR3 DNA sequence: TGTGCCAGCAGCTTGATAGGGGCGAACACCGGGGAGCTGTTTTTT. Protein product: CASSLIGANTGELFF.

This clone was observed a single time. V is TRBV27 and J is TRBJ2-5, with 10 bases fitting TRBD1. CDR1 is MNHEY, CDR2 SMNVEV, per germline (reference sequence). The CDR3 has 15 amino acids. Germline trimming cut 6 bases from V and 7 bases from J; bases unmatched to any gene: 11. The CDR3 coding sequence is TGTGCCAGCAGAAGAGGGACAGGGGAGGGAGTGACCCAGTACTTC. Amino acids: CASRRGTGEGVTQYF.

This rearrangement joins TRBV30 to TRBJ1-3; 7 positions match TRBD1. Unmatched junction bases numbered 0, after V lost 5 bases and J lost 2 bases. CDR3 size: 12 residues. Germline V gene sequence: CDR1 GTSNPN, CDR2 SVGIG (reference sequence). The CDR3 DNA follows: TGTGCCTGGCAGGGGGCTGGAAACACCATATATTTT. It is translated as CAWQGAGNTIYF.

The V gene is TRBV5-1, the J gene TRBJ2-7; possible D gene TRBD1, 6 bases. Trimming took off 6 bases at V and 0 bases at J, with 10 bases between the two ends. This CDR3 is built from 13 residues. The germline CDR1 and CDR2 sequences are SGHRS and YFSETQ. The CDR3 nucleotides read TGCGCCAGCAAAAGGGACAACTCCTACGAGCAGTACTTC. Residues: CASKRDNSYEQYF.

The rearrangement joins TRBV5-4 to TRBJ1-2; no reliable D call. The CDR3 has 12 amino acids. Trimming stripped 0 bases from V and 7 bases from J, with 7 bases between. Germline V CDR1 and CDR2: SGHNT, YYREEE (reference sequence). The chain's CDR3 is CASSLESGGYTF. As DNA, the CDR3 is TGTGCCAGCAGCTTGGAATCGGGTGGCTACACCTTC.

This chain links TRBV28 with TRBJ2-7; tentative D call: TRBD2 (6 bases). CDR1 is MDHEN and CDR2 is SYDVKM in the germline V gene. Trimming cost V 6 bases and J 3 bases, with 9 bases left between them. CDR3 length: 12 residues. The CDR3 loop is CASRGGLYEQYF. The CDR3 DNA reads as TGTGCCAGCAGGGGGGGTCTCTACGAGCAGTACTTC.

This clone has only a few counts. V and J are TRBV5-1 and TRBJ1-3; TRBD1 is a possible D gene (5 bases). Trimming pared 4 bases from V and 4 bases from J, leaving 12 bases between. The CDR3 runs 14 residues. Germline V gene data show CDR1 as SGHRS and CDR2 as YFSETQ. The CDR3 is CASSPGTGGNTIYF. DNA of the CDR3: TGCGCCAGCAGCCCTGGGACTGGAGGAAACACCATATATTTT.

The chain joins TRBV7-9 to TRBJ2-1; D possibly corresponds to TRBD1 (5 bases). This CDR3 has 17 residues. Trimming shortened V by 3 bases and J by 4 bases, and 19 bases separated the two germline ends. Germline V gene sequence: CDR1 SEHNR, CDR2 FQNEAQ (reference sequence). In DNA form, the CDR3 reads TGTGCCAGCAGCTTGCTAACAGGCAGGACGAGTTACAATGAGCAGTTCTTC. This encodes CASSLLTGRTSYNEQFF.